One and the same sample provided the 9 T cell receptor beta chains below, sequenced in a study of glioma-infiltrating T cells (dated by TCRdb to 2015 to 2016). These reads were obtained on an Illumina MiSeq. TCR alpha and beta CDR3 regions were amplified with the iRepertoire nested amplicon-rescue multiplex PCR (arm-PCR) platform from RNA. TCRdb reanalyzed the raw reads on its own, using fastp at Q25 for trimming and MiXCR for clone calling, and kept in-frame beta chains. When rows share a CDR3 protein, they turn into one entry using the most common DNA and genes. The sample profile shows a few hundred thousand distinct CDR3 sequences; around 45% of them were found once. The ten largest clones take up 12% of the sample. Sequencing was carried out using glioma tissue, nonneoplastic brain tissue, or PBMCs (not recorded which). The source of these receptors is a human donor with low-grade glioma or glioblastoma, undergoing nonglioma brain surgery, or in good health (not recorded which).

Concerning this clonotype: An end of the junction does not agree with germline; a read error may underlie this. In DNA, the CDR3 is TGCGTCAGCAGCCAAGATGAGGCAGGGGGCATTGGCTACACCTTC. It codes for CVSSQDEAGGIGYTF. The chain couples TRBV4-1 to TRBJ1-2; 8 bases match TRBD1. Germline assignment: CDR1 MGHRA and CDR2 YSYEKL. This CDR3 contains 15 residues.

The V and J genes are TRBV20-1 and TRBJ2-7; D is unclear. V lost 3 bases, J lost 2 bases, and 5 bases lay in between. CDR3 size: 11 residues. Germline V gene data show CDR1 as DFQATT and CDR2 as SNEGSKA (reference sequence). This CDR3 is CSASRAYEQYF. DNA of the CDR3: TGCAGTGCTAGTCGGGCCTACGAGCAGTACTTC.

About this clonotype itself: A much more abundant neighbour one base away suggests this may be a read error. The chain employs TRBV20-1 and TRBJ2-7, with 14 bases fitting TRBD2. The CDR3 spans 15 residues. Losses at the gene ends were 3 bases for V and 10 bases for J; bases not matched to a gene: 11. Germline assignment: CDR1 DFQATT and CDR2 SNEGSKA (reference sequence). CDR3 region: CSASSLAGTSGSQYF. CDR3 DNA: TGCAGTGCTAGCAGCTTGGCCGGGACTAGCGGGAGTCAGTACTTC.

This clonotype was detected many times. The V and J genes are TRBV28 and TRBJ2-1; 7 bases line up with TRBD2. The CDR3 sequence is 15 residues long. J was trimmed by 7 bases and V by 3 bases; bases with no gene match: 9. The germline CDR1 and CDR2 sequences are MDHEN and SYDVKM. CDR3 nucleotide sequence: TGTGCCAGCAGTTTCATCGCGGGAGAACTGAATGAGCAGTTCTTC. This gives the protein CASSFIAGELNEQFF.

Worth noting for this clonotype: An end of the junction does not agree with germline; a read error may underlie this. The chain recombines TRBV5-4 with TRBJ2-1; 13 bases map to TRBD2. Germline V lookup: CDR1 SGHNT, CDR2 YYREEE (reference sequence). This CDR3 region has 15 residues. The CDR3 region is CASRLAGGPHNEQSF. CDR3 DNA sequence: TGTGCCAGCAGACTAGCGGGAGGGCCCCACAATGAGCAGTCCTTC.

J is TRBJ2-7 and V is TRBV20-1; D might be TRBD1 (5 bases). There are 13 residues in the CDR3. V gave up 3 bases and J gave up 2 bases, with 11 bases separating them. Germline assignment: CDR1 DFQATT and CDR2 SNEGSKA (reference sequence). CDR3 sequence: CSASAQGPYEQYF. CDR3 in DNA: TGCAGTGCTAGCGCCCAGGGCCCCTACGAGCAGTACTTC.

V is TRBV15 and J is TRBJ2-1, with TRBD2 matching 7 bases. V shed 3 bases, J shed 4 bases, and the junction held 9 bases outside the gene matches. This CDR3 spans 16 amino acids. Germline CDR1 reads LNHNV; CDR2 reads YYDKDF (reference sequence). CDR3 amino acids: CATSSPGLELYNEQFF. The CDR3 region has the DNA TGTGCCACCAGCAGTCCCGGACTAGAACTGTACAATGAGCAGTTCTTC.

This clonotype was found many times. V and J are TRBV27 and TRBJ2-7, with 9 bases lining up with TRBD1. The CDR3 sequence is 14 residues long. V trimming: 6 bases; J trimming: 3 bases; junction bases outside the gene matches: 6. Germline CDR1 MNHEY, CDR2 SMNVEV (reference sequence). The CDR3 nucleotides are TGTGCCAGCAGAACAGGGGGCTCAAACTACGAGCAGTACTTC. Its protein is CASRTGGSNYEQYF.

This clonotype was counted many times. In DNA, the CDR3 is TGTGCCAGCAAAAGGGGGGGAAGCTCCTACAATGAGCAGTTCTTC. Its protein product is CASKRGGSSYNEQFF. V gene TRBV6-1 combines with J gene TRBJ2-1, with D maybe TRBD2 (7 bases). Trimming took 7 bases from V and 0 from J, leaving 13 bases between them. From germline, CDR1 is MNHNS and CDR2 SASEGT. This CDR3 is 15 amino acids long.